One T cell receptor (beta chain) is described in this entry. CD8+ and CD4+ blood T cells underwent TCR beta sequencing. TEMRA cells were enriched by FACS, and CD4+ and CD8+ T cells were negatively isolated. Per germline, CDR1 SGHAT and CDR2 FQNNGV. Between the trimmed V and J ends, which lost 5 bases and 8 bases, there was a span of 9 bases. The CDR3 is made up of 11 amino acids. It was with random hexamers that roughly 0.5 to 1 ug RNA was reverse transcribed. The CDR3 of TCR beta was amplified by immunoSEQ multiplex PCR across 54 Vbeta and 13 Jbeta. Via MiXCR, TCRdb re-called the immunoSEQ multiplex PCR reads, giving one row per CDR3 protein. The sample lists 150,000 to 250,000 distinct CDR3 sequences; 90% to 95% were seen once. The source of the sample is a study of CD8 T cells in Susac syndrome.

This chain connects TRBV11-2 to TRBJ2-5; no definite D call. The sequenced sample was CD4+ T cells from PBMCs. The receptor's source is a human donor with multiple sclerosis. CDR3 sequence reads: CASSPLQTQYF. The CDR3 DNA follows: TGTGCCAGCAGCCCCCTCCAAACCCAGTACTTC.